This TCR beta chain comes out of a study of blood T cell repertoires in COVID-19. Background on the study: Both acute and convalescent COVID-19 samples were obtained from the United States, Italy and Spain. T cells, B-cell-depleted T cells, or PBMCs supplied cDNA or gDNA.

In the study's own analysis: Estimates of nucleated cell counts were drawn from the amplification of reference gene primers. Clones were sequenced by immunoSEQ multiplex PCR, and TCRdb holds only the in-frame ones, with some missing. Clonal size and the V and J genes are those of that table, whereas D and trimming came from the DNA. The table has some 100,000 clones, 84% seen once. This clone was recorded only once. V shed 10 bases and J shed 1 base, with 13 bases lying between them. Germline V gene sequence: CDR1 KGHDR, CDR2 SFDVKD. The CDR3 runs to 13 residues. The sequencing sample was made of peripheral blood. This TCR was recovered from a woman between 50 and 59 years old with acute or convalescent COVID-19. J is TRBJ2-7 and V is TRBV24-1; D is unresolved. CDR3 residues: CATQTSESYEQYF. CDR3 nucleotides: TGTGCCACTCAGACAAGTGAGTCCTACGAGCAGTACTTC.